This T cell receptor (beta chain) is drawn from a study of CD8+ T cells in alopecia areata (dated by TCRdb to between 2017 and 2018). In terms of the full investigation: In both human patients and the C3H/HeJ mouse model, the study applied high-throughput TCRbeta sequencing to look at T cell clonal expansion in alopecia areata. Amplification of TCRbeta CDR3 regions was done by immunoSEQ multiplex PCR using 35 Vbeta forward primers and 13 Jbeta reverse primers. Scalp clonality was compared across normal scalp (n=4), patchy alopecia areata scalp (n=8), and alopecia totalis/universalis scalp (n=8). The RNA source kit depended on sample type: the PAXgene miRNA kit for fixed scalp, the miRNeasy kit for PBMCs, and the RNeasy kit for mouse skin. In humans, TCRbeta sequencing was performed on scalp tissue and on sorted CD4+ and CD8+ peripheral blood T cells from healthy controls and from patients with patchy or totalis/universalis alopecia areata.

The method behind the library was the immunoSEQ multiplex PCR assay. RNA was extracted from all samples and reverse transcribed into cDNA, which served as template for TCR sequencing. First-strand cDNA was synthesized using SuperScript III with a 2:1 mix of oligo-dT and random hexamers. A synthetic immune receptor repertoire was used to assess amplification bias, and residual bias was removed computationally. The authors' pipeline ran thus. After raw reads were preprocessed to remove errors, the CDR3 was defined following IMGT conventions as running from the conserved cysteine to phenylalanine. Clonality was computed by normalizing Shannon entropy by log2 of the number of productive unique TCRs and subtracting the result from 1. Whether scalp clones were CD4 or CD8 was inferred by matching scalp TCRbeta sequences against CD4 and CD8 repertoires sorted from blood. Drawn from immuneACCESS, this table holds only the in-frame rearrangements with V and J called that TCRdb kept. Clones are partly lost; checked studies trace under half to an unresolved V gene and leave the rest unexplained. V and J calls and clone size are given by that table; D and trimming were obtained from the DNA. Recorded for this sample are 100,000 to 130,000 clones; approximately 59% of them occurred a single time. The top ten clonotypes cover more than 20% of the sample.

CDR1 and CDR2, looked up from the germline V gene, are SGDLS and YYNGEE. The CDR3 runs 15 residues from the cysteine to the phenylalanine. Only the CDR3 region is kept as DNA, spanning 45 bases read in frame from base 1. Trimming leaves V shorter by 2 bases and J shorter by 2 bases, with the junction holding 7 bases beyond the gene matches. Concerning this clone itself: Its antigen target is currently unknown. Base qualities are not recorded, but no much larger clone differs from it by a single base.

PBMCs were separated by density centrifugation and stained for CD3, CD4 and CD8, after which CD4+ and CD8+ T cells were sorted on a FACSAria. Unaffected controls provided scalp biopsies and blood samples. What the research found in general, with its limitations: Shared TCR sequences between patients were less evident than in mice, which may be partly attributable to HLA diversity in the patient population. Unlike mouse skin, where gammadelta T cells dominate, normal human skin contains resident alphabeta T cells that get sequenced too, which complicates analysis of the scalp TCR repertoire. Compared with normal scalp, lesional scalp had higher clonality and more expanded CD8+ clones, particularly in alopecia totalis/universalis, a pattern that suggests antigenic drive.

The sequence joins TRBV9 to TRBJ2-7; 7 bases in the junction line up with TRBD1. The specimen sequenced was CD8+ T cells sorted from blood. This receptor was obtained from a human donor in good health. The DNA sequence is TGTGCCAGCAGCGTGGGGGCAGGGGGACCCTACGAGCAGTACTTC. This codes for CASSVGAGGPYEQYF.